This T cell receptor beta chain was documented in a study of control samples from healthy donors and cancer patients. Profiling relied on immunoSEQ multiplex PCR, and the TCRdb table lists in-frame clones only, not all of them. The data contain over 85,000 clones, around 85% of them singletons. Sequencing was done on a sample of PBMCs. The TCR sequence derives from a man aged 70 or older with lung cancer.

This CDR3 is CSGRTGAVSEQFF. The CDR3 coding sequence is TGCAGCGGGCGGACAGGGGCAGTTAGTGAGCAGTTCTTC. The chain couples TRBV29-1 to TRBJ2-1, with 9 bases lining up with TRBD1. The CDR3 covers 13 residues. Looked up from germline, CDR1 is SQVTM and CDR2 is ANQGSEA. The J segment lost 9 bases and the V segment lost 7 bases, leaving 10 bases of the junction unmatched.